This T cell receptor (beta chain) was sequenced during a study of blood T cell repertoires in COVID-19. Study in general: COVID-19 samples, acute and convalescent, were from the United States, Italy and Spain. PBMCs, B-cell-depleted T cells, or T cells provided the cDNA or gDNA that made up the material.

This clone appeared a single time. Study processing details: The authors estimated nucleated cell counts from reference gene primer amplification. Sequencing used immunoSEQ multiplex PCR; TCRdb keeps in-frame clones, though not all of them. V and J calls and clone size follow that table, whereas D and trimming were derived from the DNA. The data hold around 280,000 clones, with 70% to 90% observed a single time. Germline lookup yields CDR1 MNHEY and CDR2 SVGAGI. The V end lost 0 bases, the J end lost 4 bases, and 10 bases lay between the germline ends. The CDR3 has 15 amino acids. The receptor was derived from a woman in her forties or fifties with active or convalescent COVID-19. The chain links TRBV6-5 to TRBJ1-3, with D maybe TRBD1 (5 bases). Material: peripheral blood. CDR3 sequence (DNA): TGTGCCAGCAGTTACTCGATGGGGGGAGGAAACACCATATATTTT. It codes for CASSYSMGGGNTIYF.